Below, one T cell receptor (beta chain) is given with its context. The antigen remains undetermined. TCRdb re-called the 5' RACE reads and shows each CDR3 protein once, DNA omitted. The sample's table shows around 220,000 distinct CDR3 sequences. The source of the sample is a study of monozygotic twins with inflammatory bowel disease. CDR1 is SGHTA, CDR2 FQGTGA, per germline. The CDR3 is made up of 14 amino acids. Study outcomes and limitations: It was observed that concordant and discordant twins did not differ in repertoire similarity, possibly given limited power.

This chain connects TRBV7-3 to TRBJ2-7; TCRdb returns TRBD1, unconfirmable since there is no DNA. This TCR came from a human donor with ulcerative colitis or Crohn's disease, or a healthy co-twin of an affected twin (not recorded which). Sequenced: blood. The CDR3 sequence: CASSPGTVLTEQYF. Looking up the rest from reference TRBV7-3 and TRBJ2-7 gives the full variable domain: GAGVSQTPSNKVTEKGKYVELRCDPISGHTALYWYRQSLGQGPEFLIYFQGTGAADDSGLPNDRFFAVRPEGSVSTLKIQRTERGDSAVYLCASSPGTVLTEQYFGPGTRLTVT.